These 3 T cell receptor beta chains originate from one sample sequenced in a study of blood T cells in healthy people across ages. PCR was performed a second time for roughly 7 to 12 cycles using a sample-barcoded 5' primer and a J-beta primer mix. TCRdb fed the 5' RACE reads into MiXCR, producing one record per CDR3 protein. The sample lists under 1,000,000 distinct CDR3 sequences; less than 60% were seen once. The sequenced sample was blood. These receptors originate from an elderly man in good health.

This clonotype has only a few counts. The V call is TRBV9, the J call TRBJ2-1; 11 bases match TRBD2. The CDR3 has 18 residues. The J segment lost 4 bases and the V segment lost 4 bases, leaving 13 bases of the junction unmatched. CDR1 and CDR2 (germline): SGDLS, YYNGEE. The CDR3 loop is CASSPTTGTSGIYNEQFF. CDR3 sequence (DNA): TGTGCCAGCAGCCCGACGACCGGGACTAGCGGCATTTACAATGAGCAGTTCTTC.

This chain connects TRBV4-3 to TRBJ2-1; TRBD2 matches 10 bases. Germline CDR1 reads LGHNA; CDR2 reads YSLEER. The CDR3 loop spans 15 amino acids. Trimming cost V 0 bases and J 12 bases; bases outside gene matches: 8. The DNA of the CDR3 is TGCGCCAGCAGCCAAGAGGGGACTAGCGCAATCGTGCAGTTCTTC. It specifies CASSQEGTSAIVQFF.

This clonotype was observed once. CDR3 DNA: TGCGCCAGCAGCGGGGGACAGCCAAGCAGTGAAAAACTGTTTTTT. Protein sequence: CASSGGQPSSEKLFF. The genes are TRBV5-1 and TRBJ1-4, with 7 bases lining up with TRBD1. The CDR3 spans 15 residues. The V gene end was trimmed by 4 bases and the J gene end by 7 bases; junction bases not matched to a gene: 10. Germline CDR1 is SGHRS and CDR2 is YFSETQ.